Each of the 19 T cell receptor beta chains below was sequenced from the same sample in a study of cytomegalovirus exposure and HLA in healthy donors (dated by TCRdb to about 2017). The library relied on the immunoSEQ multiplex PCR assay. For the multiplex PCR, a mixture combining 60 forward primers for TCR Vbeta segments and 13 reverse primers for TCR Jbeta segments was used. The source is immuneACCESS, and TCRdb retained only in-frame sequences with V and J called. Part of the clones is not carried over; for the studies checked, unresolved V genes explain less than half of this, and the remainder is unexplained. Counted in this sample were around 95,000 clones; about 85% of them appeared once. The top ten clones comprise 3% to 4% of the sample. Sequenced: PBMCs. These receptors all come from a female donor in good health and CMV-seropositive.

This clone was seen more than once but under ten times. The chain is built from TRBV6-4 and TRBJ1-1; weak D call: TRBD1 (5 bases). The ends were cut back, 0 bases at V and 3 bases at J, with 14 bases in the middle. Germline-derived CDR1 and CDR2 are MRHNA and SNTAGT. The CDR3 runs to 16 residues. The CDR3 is CASSDSSRGADTEAFF. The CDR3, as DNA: TGTGCCAGCAGTGACTCGAGTCGTGGGGCGGACACTGAAGCTTTCTTT.

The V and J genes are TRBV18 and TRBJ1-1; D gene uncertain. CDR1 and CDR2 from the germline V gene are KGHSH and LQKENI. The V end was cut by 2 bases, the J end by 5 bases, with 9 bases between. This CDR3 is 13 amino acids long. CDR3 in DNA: TGTGCCAGCTCACCAGCTGGAGGGACTGAAGCTTTCTTT. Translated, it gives CASSPAGGTEAFF. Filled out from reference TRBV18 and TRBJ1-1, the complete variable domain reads NAGVMQNPRHLVRRRGQEARLRCSPMKGHSHVYWYRQLPEEGLKFMVYLQKENIIDESGMPKERFSAEFPKEGPSILRIQQVVRGDSAAYFCASSPAGGTEAFFGQGTRLTVV.

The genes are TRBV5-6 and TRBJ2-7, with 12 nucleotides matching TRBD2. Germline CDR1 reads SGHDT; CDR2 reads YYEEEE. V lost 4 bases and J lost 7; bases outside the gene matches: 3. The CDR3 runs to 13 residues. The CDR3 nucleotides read TGTGCCAGCAGCCGACTAGCGGGAGAAGAGCAGTACTTC. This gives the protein CASSRLAGEEQYF.

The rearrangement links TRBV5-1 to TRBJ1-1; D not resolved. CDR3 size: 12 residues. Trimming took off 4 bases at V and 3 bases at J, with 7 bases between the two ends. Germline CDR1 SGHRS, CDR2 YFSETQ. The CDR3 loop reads CASSLADTEAFF. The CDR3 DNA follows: TGCGCCAGCAGCCTTGCGGACACTGAAGCTTTCTTT.

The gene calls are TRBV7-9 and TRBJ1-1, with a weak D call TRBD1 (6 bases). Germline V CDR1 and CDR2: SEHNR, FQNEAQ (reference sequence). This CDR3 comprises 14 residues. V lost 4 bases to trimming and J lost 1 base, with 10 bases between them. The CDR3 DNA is TGTGCCAGCAGCTCGCAACAGGGGAACACTGAAGCTTTCTTT. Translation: CASSSQQGNTEAFF.

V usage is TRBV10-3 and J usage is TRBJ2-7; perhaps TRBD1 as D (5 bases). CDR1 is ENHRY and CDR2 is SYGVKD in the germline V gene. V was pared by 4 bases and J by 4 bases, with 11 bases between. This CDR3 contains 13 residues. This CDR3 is CAISGGRAYEQYF. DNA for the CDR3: TGTGCCATCAGTGGAGGCAGGGCTTACGAGCAGTACTTC.

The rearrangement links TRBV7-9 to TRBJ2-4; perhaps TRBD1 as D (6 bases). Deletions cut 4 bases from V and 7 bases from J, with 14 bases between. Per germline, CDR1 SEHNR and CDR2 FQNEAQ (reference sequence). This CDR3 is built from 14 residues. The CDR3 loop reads CASSSGTPKNIQYF. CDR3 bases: TGTGCCAGCAGCTCCGGGACACCTAAGAACATTCAGTACTTC.

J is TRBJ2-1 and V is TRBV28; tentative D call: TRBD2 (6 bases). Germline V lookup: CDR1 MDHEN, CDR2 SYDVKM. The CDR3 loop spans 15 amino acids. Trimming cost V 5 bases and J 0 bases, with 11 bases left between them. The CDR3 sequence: CASSALGGSYNEQFF. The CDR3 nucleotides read TGTGCCAGCAGTGCGTTGGGGGGCTCCTACAATGAGCAGTTCTTC.

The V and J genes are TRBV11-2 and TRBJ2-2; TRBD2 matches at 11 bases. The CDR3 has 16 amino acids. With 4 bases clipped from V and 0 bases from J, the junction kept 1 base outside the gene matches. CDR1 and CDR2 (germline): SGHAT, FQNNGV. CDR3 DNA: TGTGCCAGCAGCTGGACTAGCGGGTCGAACACCGGGGAGCTGTTTTTT. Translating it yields CASSWTSGSNTGELFF. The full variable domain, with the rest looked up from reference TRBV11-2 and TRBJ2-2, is EAGVAQSPRYKIIEKRQSVAFWCNPISGHATLYWYQQILGQGPKLLIQFQNNGVVDDSQLPKDRFSAERLKGVDSTLKIQPAKLEDSAVYLCASSWTSGSNTGELFFGEGSRLTVL.

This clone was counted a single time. The CDR3 nucleotides read TGTGCCAGCAGCCTCAGGGCGACCTTCACTGAAGCTTTCTTT. Encoded protein: CASSLRATFTEAFF. The chain has TRBV5-6 and TRBJ1-1; possible D gene TRBD1, 5 bases. The V gene lost 4 bases and the J gene lost 4 bases, with 14 bases spanning the gap. The CDR3 runs to 14 residues. Germline V lookup: CDR1 SGHDT, CDR2 YYEEEE.

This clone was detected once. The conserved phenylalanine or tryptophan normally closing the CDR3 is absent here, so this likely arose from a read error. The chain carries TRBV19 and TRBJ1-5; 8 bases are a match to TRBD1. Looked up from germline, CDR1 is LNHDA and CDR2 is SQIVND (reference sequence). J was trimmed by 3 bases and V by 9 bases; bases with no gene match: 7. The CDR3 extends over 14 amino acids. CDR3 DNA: TGTGCCAGCGAGGGACAGGCTAACAATCAGCCCCAGCATCTT. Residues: CASEGQANNQPQHL.

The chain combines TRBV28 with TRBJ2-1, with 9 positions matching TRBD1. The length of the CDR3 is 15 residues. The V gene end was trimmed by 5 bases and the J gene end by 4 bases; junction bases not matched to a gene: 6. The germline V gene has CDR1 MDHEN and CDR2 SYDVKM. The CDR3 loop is CASSTQGASYNEQFF. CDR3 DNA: TGTGCCAGCAGTACACAGGGGGCTTCTTACAATGAGCAGTTCTTC.

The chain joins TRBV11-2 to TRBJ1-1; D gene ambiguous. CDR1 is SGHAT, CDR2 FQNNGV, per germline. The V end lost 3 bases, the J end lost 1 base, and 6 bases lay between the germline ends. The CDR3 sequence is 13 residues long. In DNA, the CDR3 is TGTGCCAGCAGCTTCCCAGGGAACACTGAAGCTTTCTTT. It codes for CASSFPGNTEAFF.

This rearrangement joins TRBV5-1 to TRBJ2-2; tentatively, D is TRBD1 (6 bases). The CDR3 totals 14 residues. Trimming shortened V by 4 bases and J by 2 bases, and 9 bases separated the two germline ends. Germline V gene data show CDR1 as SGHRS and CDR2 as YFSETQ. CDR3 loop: CASSRDINTGELFF. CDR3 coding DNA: TGCGCCAGCAGCCGGGACATCAACACCGGGGAGCTGTTTTTT.

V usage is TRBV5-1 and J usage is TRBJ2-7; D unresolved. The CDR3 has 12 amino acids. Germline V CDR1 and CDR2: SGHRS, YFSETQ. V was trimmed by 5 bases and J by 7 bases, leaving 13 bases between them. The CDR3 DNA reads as TGCGCCAGCAGACCGGAAACGAGGGAGCAGTACTTC. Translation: CASRPETREQYF.

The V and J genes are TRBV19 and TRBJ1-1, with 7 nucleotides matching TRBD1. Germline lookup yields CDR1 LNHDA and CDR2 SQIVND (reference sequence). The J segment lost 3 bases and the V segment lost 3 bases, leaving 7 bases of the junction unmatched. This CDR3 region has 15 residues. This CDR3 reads CASSMTGRSYTEAFF. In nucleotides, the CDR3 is TGTGCCAGTAGTATGACAGGGAGGAGCTACACTGAAGCTTTCTTT.

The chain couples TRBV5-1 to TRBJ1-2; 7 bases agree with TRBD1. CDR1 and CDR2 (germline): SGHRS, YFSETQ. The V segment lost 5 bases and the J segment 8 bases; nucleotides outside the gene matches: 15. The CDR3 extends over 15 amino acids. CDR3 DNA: TGCGCCAGCAGTTCGACCTTAGGACAGGCACGAGGCTACACCTTC. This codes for CASSSTLGQARGYTF.

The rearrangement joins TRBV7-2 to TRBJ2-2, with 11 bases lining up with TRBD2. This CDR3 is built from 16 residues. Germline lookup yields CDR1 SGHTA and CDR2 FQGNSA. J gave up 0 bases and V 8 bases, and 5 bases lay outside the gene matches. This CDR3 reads CASLDSGGANTGELFF. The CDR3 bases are TGTGCCAGCCTTGATAGCGGGGGGGCGAACACCGGGGAGCTGTTTTTT.

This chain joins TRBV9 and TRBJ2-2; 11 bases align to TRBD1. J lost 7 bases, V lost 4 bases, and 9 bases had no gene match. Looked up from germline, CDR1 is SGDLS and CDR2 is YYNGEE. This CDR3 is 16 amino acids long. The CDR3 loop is CASSPRTGGASGELFF. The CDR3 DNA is TGTGCCAGCAGCCCCCGGACAGGGGGCGCAAGCGGGGAGCTGTTTTTT.